What follows describes a single T cell receptor (beta chain). Donors were Caucasian adults residing in Nashville, Tennessee, USA. The data are from a study of shared clonotypes between healthy human individuals. Losses at the gene ends were 4 bases for V and 0 bases for J; bases not matched to a gene: 10. The CDR3 is made up of 18 amino acids. Germline CDR1 is SGHRS and CDR2 is YFSETQ. It was at deep level that the assay was run. Assay: immunoSEQ multiplex PCR; the TCRdb copy retains only in-frame clones and omits some. Of more than 2,000,000 clones in the sample, over 85% are singletons; the top ten hold 0.39%.

Sequencing was carried out using naive CD4+ T cells from PBMCs. As for subset: CD45RA+ positively selected. The rearrangement uses TRBV5-1 and TRBJ2-2; 9 bases fit TRBD1. This TCR came from a young man in good health. Some clones in this sample may be carry-over from other donors' samples. This CDR3 reads CASSRYRGRASNTGELFF. The CDR3 nucleotides are TGCGCCAGCAGCCGTTACAGGGGGCGAGCCTCGAACACCGGGGAGCTGTTTTTT.